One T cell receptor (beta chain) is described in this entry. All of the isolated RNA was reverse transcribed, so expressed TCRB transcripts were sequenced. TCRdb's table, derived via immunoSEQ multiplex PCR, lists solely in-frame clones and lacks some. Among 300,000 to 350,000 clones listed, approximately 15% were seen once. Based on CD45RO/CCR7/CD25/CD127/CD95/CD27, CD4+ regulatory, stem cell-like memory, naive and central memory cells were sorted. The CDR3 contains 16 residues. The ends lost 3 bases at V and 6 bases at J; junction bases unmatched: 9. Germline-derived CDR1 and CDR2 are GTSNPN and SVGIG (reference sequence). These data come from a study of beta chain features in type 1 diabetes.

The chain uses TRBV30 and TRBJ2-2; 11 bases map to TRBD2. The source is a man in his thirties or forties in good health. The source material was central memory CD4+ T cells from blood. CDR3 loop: CAWRIAGGPLSGELFF. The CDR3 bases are TGTGCCTGGAGGATAGCGGGAGGGCCCCTCTCCGGGGAGCTGTTTTTT.